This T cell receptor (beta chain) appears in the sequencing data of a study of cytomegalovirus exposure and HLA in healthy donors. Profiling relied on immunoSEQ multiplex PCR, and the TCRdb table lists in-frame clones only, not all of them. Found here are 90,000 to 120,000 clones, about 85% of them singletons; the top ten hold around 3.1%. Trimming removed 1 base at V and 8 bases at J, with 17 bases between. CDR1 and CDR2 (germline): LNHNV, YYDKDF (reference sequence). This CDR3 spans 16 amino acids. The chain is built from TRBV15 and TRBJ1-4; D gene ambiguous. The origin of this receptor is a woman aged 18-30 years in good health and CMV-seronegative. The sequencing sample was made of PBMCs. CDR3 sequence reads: CATSRGVEVVLEKLFF. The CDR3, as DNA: TGTGCCACCAGCAGAGGGGTGGAGGTGGTACTGGAAAAACTGTTTTTT.